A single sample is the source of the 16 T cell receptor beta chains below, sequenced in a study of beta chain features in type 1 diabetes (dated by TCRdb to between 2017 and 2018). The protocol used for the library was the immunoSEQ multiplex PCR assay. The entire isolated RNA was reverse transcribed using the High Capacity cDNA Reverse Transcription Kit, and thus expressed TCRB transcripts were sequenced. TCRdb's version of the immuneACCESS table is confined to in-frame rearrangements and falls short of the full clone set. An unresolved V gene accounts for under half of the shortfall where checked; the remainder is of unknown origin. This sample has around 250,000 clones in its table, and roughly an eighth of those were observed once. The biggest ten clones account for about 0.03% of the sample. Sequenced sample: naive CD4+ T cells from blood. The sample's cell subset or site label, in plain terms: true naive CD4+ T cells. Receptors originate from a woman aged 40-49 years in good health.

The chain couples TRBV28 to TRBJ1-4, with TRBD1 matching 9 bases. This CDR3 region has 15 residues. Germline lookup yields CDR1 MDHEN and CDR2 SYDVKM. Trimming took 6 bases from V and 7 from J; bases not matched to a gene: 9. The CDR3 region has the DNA TGTGCCAGCAGCTATCCCGGGACAGGGATTGAAAAACTGTTTTTT. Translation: CASSYPGTGIEKLFF. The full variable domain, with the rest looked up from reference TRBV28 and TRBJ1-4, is DVKVTQSSRYLVKRTGEKVFLECVQDMDHENMFWYRQDPGLGLRLIYFSYDVKMKEKGDIPEGYSVSREKKERFSLILESASTNQTSMYLCASSYPGTGIEKLFFGSGTQLSVL.

CDR3 region: CASSELAGFPREQYF. The CDR3 DNA is TGTGCCAGCTCTGAACTAGCGGGGTTCCCGAGAGAGCAGTACTTC. This chain uses TRBV6-1 with TRBJ2-7; 10 nucleotides line up with TRBD2. The germline V gene has CDR1 MNHNS and CDR2 SASEGT. After removal of 8 bases from V and 7 bases from J, the junction contained 14 bases not matched to a gene. This CDR3 is built from 15 residues.

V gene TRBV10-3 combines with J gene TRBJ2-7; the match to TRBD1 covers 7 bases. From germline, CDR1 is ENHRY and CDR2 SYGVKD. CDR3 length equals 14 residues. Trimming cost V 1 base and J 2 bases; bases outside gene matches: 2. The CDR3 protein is CAISEWTGTYEQYF. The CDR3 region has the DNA TGTGCCATCAGTGAGTGGACAGGCACCTACGAGCAGTACTTC.

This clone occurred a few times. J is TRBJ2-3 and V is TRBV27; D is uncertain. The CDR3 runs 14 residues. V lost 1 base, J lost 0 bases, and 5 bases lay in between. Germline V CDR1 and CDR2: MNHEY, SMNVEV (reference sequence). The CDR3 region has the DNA TGTGCCAGCAGTTTATTGGAGAGCACAGATACGCAGTATTTT. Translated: CASSLLESTDTQYF.

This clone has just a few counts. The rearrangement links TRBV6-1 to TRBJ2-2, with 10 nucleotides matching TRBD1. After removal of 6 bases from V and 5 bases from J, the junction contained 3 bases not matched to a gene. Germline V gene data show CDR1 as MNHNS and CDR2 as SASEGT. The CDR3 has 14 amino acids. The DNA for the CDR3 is TGTGCCAGCAGACCGGGACAGGGGACCGGGGAGCTGTTTTTT. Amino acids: CASRPGQGTGELFF.

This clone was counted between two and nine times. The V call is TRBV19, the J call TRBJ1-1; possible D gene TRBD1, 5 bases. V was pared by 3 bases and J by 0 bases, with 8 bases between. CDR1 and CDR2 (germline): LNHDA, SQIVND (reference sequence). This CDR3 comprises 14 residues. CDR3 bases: TGTGCCAGTAGTATCGGGGACTTGAACACTGAAGCTTTCTTT. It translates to CASSIGDLNTEAFF.

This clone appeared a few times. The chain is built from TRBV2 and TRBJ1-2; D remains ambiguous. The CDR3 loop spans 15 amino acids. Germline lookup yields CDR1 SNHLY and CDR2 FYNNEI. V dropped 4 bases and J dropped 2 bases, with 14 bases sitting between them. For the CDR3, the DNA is TGTGCCAGCAGTGCAATGAGAGGGATGAACTATGGCTACACCTTC. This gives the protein CASSAMRGMNYGYTF. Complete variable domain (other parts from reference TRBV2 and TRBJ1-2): EPEVTQTPSHQVTQMGQEVILRCVPISNHLYFYWYRQILGQKVEFLVSFYNNEISEKSEIFDDQFSVERPDGSNFTLKIRSTKLEDSAMYFCASSAMRGMNYGYTFGSGTRLTVV.

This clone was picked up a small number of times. CDR3 amino acids: CASSPDTGLDGYTF. Written as DNA, the CDR3 is TGTGCCAGCTCACCGGACACAGGGCTGGATGGCTACACCTTC. The chain uses TRBV18 and TRBJ1-2; tentatively, D is TRBD1 (6 bases). Trimming cost V 3 bases and J 6 bases, with 14 bases left between them. Germline V gene sequence: CDR1 KGHSH, CDR2 LQKENI. The CDR3 extends over 14 amino acids.

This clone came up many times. In DNA, the CDR3 is TGCGCCAGCAGTCACGAGTTGGGGGCCTCCTACGAGCAGTACTTC. Protein product: CASSHELGASYEQYF. The V gene is TRBV23-1, the J gene TRBJ2-7; D is perhaps TRBD1 (6 bases). TRBV23-1 is placed among ORFs of uncertain function. This CDR3 region has 15 residues. The V end was cut by 3 bases, the J end by 0 bases, with 12 bases between.

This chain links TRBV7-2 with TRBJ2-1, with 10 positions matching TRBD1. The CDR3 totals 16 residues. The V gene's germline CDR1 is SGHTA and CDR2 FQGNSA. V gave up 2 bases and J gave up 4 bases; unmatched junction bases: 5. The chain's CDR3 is CASSLLPGQGYNEQFF. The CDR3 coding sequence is TGTGCCAGCAGCTTATTGCCGGGACAGGGGTACAATGAGCAGTTCTTC. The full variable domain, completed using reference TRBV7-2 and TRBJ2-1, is GAGVSQSPSNKVTEKGKDVELRCDPISGHTALYWYRQSLGQGLEFLIYFQGNSAPDKSGLPSDRFSAERTGGSVSTLTIQRTQQEDSAVYLCASSLLPGQGYNEQFFGPGTRLTVL.

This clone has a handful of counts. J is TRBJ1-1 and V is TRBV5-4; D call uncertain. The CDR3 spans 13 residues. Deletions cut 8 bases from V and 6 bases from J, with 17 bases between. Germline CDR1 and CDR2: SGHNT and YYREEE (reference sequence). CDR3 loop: CASQERGSAEAFF. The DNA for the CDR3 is TGTGCCAGTCAGGAACGGGGATCGGCTGAAGCTTTCTTT.

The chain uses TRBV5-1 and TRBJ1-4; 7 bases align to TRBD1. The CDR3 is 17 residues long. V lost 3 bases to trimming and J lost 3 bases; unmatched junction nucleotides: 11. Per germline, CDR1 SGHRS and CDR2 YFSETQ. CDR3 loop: CASSSVFQGVSNEKLFF. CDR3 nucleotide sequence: TGCGCCAGCAGCTCCGTATTTCAGGGGGTTTCTAATGAAAAACTGTTTTTT.

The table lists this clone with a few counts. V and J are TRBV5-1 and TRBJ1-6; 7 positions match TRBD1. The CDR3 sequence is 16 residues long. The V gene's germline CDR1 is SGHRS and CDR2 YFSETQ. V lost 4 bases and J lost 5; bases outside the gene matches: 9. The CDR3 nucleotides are TGCGCCAGCAGCGCCAGTACAGGGGTCAATAATTCACCCCTCCACTTT. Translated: CASSASTGVNNSPLHF.

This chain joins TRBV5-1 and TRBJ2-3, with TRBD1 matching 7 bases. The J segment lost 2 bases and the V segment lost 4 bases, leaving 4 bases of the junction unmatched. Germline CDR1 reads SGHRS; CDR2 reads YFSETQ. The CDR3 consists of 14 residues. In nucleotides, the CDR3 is TGCGCCAGCAGCGGGGGACAGTTCACAGATACGCAGTATTTT. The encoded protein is CASSGGQFTDTQYF. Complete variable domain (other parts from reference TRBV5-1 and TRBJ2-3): KAGVTQTPRYLIKTRGQQVTLSCSPISGHRSVSWYQQTPGQGLQFLFEYFSETQRNKGNFPGRFSGRQFSNSRSEMNVSTLELGDSALYLCASSGGQFTDTQYFGPGTRLTVL.

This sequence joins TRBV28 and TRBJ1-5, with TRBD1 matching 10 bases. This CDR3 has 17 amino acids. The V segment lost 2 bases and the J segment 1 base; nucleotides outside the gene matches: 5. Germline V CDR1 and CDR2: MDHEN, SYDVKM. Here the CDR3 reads CASSLRQGARSNQPQHF. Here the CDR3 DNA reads TGTGCCAGCAGTTTAAGACAGGGGGCTAGGAGCAATCAGCCCCAGCATTTT.

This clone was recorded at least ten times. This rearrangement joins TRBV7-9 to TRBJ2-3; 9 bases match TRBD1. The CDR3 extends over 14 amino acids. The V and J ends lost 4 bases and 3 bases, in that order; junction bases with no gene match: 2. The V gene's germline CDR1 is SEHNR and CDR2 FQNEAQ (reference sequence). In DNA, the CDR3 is TGTGCCAGCAGCTCCGGACAGGGGACAGATACGCAGTATTTT. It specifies CASSSGQGTDTQYF.